A single TCR beta chain is shown here with its context. The data stem from a study of T cell changes during pregnancy in multiple sclerosis. Trimming stripped 2 bases from V and 5 bases from J, with 7 bases between. Germline assignment: CDR1 MNHEY and CDR2 SMNVEV (reference sequence). This CDR3 region has 13 residues. Some clones are missing from TCRdb's copy, which holds only in-frame ones; the method was immunoSEQ multiplex PCR. Seen here are about 50,000 clones, about 90% observed once, and the top ten hold under 9.5%. The chain joins TRBV27 to TRBJ2-4, with D unclear. The clonotype comes from a female donor with multiple sclerosis, enrolled in a pregnancy study. Specimen: CD8+ T cells from peripheral blood mononuclear cells, collected after pregnancy. The CDR3 sequence is CASSLSTENIQYF. Here the CDR3 DNA reads TGTGCCAGCAGTTTAAGCACAGAAAACATTCAGTACTTC.